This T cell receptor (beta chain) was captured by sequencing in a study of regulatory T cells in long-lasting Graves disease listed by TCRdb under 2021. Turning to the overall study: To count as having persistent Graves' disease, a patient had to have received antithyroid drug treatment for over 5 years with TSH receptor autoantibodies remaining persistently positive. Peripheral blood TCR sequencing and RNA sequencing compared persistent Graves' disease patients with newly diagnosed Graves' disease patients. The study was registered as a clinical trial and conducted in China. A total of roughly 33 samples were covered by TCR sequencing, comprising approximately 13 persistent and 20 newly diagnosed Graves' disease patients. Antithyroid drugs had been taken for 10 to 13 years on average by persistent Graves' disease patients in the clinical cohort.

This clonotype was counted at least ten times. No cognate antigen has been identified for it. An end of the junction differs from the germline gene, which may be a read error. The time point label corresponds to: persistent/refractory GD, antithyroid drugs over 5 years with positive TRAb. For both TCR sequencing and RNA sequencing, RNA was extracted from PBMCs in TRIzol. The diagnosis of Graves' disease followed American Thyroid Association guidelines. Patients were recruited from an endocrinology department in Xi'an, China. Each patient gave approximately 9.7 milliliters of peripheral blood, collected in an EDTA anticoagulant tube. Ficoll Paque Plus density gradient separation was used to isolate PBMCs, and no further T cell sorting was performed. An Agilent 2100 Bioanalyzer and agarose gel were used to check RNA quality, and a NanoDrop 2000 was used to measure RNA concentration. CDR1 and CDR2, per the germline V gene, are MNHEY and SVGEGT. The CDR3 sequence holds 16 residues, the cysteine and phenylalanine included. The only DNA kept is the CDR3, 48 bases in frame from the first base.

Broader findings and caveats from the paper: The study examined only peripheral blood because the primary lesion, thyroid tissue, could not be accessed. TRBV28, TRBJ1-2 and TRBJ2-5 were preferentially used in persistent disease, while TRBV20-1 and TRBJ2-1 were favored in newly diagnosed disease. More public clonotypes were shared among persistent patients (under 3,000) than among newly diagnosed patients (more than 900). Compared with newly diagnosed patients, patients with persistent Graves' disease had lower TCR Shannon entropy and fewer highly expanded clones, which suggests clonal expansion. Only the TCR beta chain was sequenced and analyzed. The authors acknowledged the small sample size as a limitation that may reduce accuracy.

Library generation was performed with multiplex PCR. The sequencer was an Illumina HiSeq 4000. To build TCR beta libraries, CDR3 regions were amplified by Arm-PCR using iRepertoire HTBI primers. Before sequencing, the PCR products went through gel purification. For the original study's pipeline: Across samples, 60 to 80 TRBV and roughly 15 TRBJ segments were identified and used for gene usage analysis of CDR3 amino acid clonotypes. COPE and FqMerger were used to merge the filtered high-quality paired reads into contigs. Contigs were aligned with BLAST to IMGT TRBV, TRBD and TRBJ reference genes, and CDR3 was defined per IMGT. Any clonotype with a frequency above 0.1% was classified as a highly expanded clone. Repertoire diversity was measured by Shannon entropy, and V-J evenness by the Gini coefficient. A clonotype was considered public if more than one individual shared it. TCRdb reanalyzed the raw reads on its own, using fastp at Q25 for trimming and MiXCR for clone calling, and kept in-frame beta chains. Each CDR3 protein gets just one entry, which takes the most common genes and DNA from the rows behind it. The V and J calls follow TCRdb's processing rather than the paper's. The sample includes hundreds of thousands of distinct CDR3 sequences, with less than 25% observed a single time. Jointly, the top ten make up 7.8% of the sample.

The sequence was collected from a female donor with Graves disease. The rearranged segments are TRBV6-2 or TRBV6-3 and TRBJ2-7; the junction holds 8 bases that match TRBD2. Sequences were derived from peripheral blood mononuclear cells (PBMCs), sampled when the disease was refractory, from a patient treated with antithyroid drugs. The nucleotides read TGTGCCAGCAGCTACTCCAAGCGGGAGCCATCCTACGAGCAGTACTTC. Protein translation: CASSYSKREPSYEQYF.